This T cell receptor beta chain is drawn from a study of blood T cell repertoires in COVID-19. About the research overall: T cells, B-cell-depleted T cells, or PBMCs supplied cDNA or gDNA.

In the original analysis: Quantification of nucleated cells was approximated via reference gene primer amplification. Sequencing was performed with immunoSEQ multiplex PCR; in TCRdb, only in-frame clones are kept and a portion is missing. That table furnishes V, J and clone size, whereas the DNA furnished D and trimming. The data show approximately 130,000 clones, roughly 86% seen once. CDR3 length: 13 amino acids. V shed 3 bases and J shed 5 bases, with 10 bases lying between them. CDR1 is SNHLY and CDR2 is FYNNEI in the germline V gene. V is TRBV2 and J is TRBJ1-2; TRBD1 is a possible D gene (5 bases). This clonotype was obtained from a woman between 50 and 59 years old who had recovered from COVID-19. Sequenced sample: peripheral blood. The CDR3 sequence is CASSDREGYGYTF. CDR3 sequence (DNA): TGTGCCAGCAGTGACAGGGAGGGGTATGGCTACACCTTC.